The 5 T cell receptor beta chains presented below share a single source sample, sequenced in a study of blood T cell repertoires in COVID-19. Only in-frame clones appear in the TCRdb table, and some are missing; sequencing was by immunoSEQ multiplex PCR. This table has roughly 180,000 clones, 70% to 85% appearing once. Sequenced: peripheral blood. The source is a man in his sixties who had recovered from COVID-19.

The chain employs TRBV5-1 and TRBJ2-3, with 12 bases identical to TRBD2. The J segment lost 6 bases and the V segment lost 0 bases, leaving 8 bases of the junction unmatched. The CDR3 covers 17 residues. Per germline, CDR1 SGHRS and CDR2 YFSETQ. The DNA of the CDR3 is TGCGCCAGCAGCTTGGCGGTACTAGCGGGGGGAGTGGATACGCAGTATTTT. Translation: CASSLAVLAGGVDTQYF.

The chain couples TRBV7-3 to TRBJ1-1, with D unresolved. Trimming cost V 0 bases and J 2 bases, with 7 bases left between them. CDR1 SGHTA and CDR2 FQGTGA come from the germline V gene. The CDR3 length is 14 residues. The CDR3 region has the DNA TGTGCCAGCAGCTTAACAGACTACAACACTGAAGCTTTCTTT. Amino acids: CASSLTDYNTEAFF.

The chain carries TRBV19 and TRBJ2-3; no definite D call. The CDR3 covers 13 residues. Trimming removed 3 bases from V and 11 bases from J, with 15 bases in between. The germline CDR1 and CDR2 sequences are LNHDA and SQIVND (reference sequence). The CDR3 spells CASSMTRQVEQYF. The DNA of the CDR3 is TGTGCCAGTAGTATGACCCGACAAGTCGAGCAGTATTTT.

The chain joins TRBV30 to TRBJ1-3; 7 bases align to TRBD1. This CDR3 has 19 residues. The ends lost 1 base at V and 0 bases at J; junction bases unmatched: 15. Germline V gene sequence: CDR1 GTSNPN, CDR2 SVGIG (reference sequence). CDR3 DNA: TGTGCCTGGAGTGATAACCTACGACAGGGTCGTTCCTCTGGAAACACCATATATTTT. Translated: CAWSDNLRQGRSSGNTIYF.

The V call is TRBV5-1, the J call TRBJ2-3; no reliable D call. The CDR3 is 14 amino acids. V lost 7 bases and J lost 2, with 14 bases in between. Germline V gene lookup returns CDR1 SGHRS and CDR2 YFSETQ. The CDR3 sequence: CASRYDISTDTQYF. CDR3 DNA sequence: TGCGCCAGCCGCTACGACATTTCCACAGATACGCAGTATTTT.